Below, 28 T cell receptor beta chains from the same sample are listed, as sequenced in a study of CD8 T cells in ankylosing spondylitis. Study findings and constraints: Characteristic of ankylosing spondylitis blood, it appeared, was a TCR beta motif comprising roughly 8 highly homologous variants.

Antigens for these TCRs are unknown. One entry per CDR3 protein, called by TCRdb with MiXCR from the 5' RACE reads. The sample lists approximately 520,000 distinct CDR3 sequences, roughly 5.3% occurring once. Sequencing was carried out using blood, either unsorted or a sorted T cell fraction (not recorded which). The source is a male donor with ankylosing spondylitis.

In this sample, this clonotype turned up many times. This chain connects TRBV7-9 to TRBJ1-2; 9 bases map to TRBD1. The V gene end was trimmed by 4 bases and the J gene end by 4 bases; junction bases not matched to a gene: 10. This CDR3 region has 16 residues. The V gene's germline CDR1 is SEHNR and CDR2 FQNEAQ (reference sequence). CDR3 nucleotides: TGTGCCAGCAGCTCATTCCGGGACAGGGCTGGCTATGGCTACACCTTC. Translating it yields CASSSFRDRAGYGYTF.

This clonotype was counted many times. V is TRBV4-3 and J is TRBJ1-2; no firm D call. The V gene lost 4 bases and the J gene lost 4 bases, with 13 bases spanning the gap. Germline loops: CDR1 LGHNA, CDR2 YSLEER. The CDR3 length is 14 residues. CDR3 in amino acids: CASSPKRTFYGYTF. For the CDR3, the DNA is TGCGCCAGCAGCCCCAAGAGGACCTTCTATGGCTACACCTTC.

This clonotype was seen at least ten times. The chain links TRBV6-1 to TRBJ2-1; possibly TRBD2 for D (5 bases). CDR1 is MNHNS and CDR2 is SASEGT in the germline V gene. This CDR3 has 15 amino acids. The V gene lost 6 bases and the J gene lost 0 bases, with 12 bases spanning the gap. The CDR3 nucleotides read TGTGCCAGCAGGACCATGGACTTCTCCTACAATGAGCAGTTCTTC. Translating gives CASRTMDFSYNEQFF.

This clonotype was seen at least ten times. The genes are TRBV3-1 and TRBJ1-5; D is unresolved. CDR3 length: 14 residues. Between the trimmed V and J ends, which lost 3 bases and 0 bases, there was a span of 6 bases. Germline values: CDR1 LGHDT, CDR2 YNNKEL (reference sequence). The CDR3: CASSQAYSNQPQHF. CDR3 DNA sequence: TGTGCCAGCAGCCAGGCGTATAGCAATCAGCCCCAGCATTTT.

This clonotype has a handful of counts. The chain uses TRBV28 and TRBJ2-4; 8 nucleotides align to TRBD2. CDR1 is MDHEN and CDR2 is SYDVKM in the germline V gene. The J segment lost 1 base and the V segment lost 5 bases, leaving 10 bases of the junction unmatched. CDR3 length equals 17 residues. CDR3 bases: TGTGCCAGCAGTCCTACTATAGCGGGAACGGCCAAAAACATTCAGTACTTC. Translation: CASSPTIAGTAKNIQYF.

This clonotype appeared many times. The chain employs TRBV27 and TRBJ1-6; TRBD1 might be the D (5 bases). The germline V gene encodes CDR1 MNHEY and CDR2 SMNVEV (reference sequence). This CDR3 comprises 15 residues. V was pared by 6 bases and J by 5 bases, with 14 bases between. CDR3 sequence (DNA): TGTGCCAGCAGCAAAACGACAGAGAATAATTCACCCCTCCACTTT. It codes for CASSKTTENNSPLHF.

This clonotype was recorded at least ten times. The gene calls are TRBV7-9 and TRBJ1-4; no clear D gene. Trimming removed 5 bases from V and 0 bases from J, with 13 bases in between. The CDR3 spans 16 residues. CDR1 is SEHNR, CDR2 FQNEAQ, per germline (reference sequence). The CDR3 DNA sequence: TGTGCCAGCAGCCCGGTGGTTGTTGCAACTAATGAAAAACTGTTTTTT. It translates to CASSPVVVATNEKLFF.

This clonotype has a count of ten or more. The chain links TRBV20-1 to TRBJ1-2; D gene ambiguous. The germline V gene has CDR1 DFQATT and CDR2 SNEGSKA (reference sequence). Trimming left V 6 bases short and J 4 bases short, with 9 bases between. The CDR3 runs 11 residues. CDR3: CSADGPYGYTF. CDR3 sequence (DNA): TGCAGTGCGGATGGACCCTATGGCTACACCTTC.

This clonotype came up many times. This rearrangement joins TRBV5-1 to TRBJ1-2; 10 bases are a match to TRBD1. CDR1 and CDR2 (germline): SGHRS, YFSETQ. CDR3 length: 14 residues. Germline trimming cut 0 bases from V and 7 bases from J; bases unmatched to any gene: 3. CDR3 sequence (DNA): TGCGCCAGCAGCTTGGGACAGGGGGCGAGTGGCTACACCTTC. Its protein product is CASSLGQGASGYTF.

This clonotype was seen repeatedly, ten times or more. The chain is built from TRBV28 and TRBJ1-1; no clear D. The V and J ends lost 7 bases and 4 bases respectively, with 19 bases between them. The CDR3 consists of 15 residues. Germline CDR1 MDHEN, CDR2 SYDVKM. CDR3 region: CASNTSGKWGTEAFF. CDR3 sequence (DNA): TGTGCCAGCAACACATCTGGGAAATGGGGCACTGAAGCTTTCTTT.

This clonotype was seen at least ten times. This CDR3 is CASRRTGEGSPLHF. The DNA of the CDR3 is TGTGCCAGCCGTAGGACAGGGGAGGGTTCACCCCTCCACTTT. The chain is built from TRBV27 and TRBJ1-6, with 9 bases lining up with TRBD1. Per the germline V gene, CDR1 is MNHEY and CDR2 is SMNVEV (reference sequence). V was pared by 8 bases and J by 9 bases, with 8 bases of the junction left unmatched. The CDR3 consists of 14 residues.

The chain joins TRBV7-2 to TRBJ2-3; D remains ambiguous. This CDR3 spans 14 amino acids. Trimming stripped 2 bases from V and 6 bases from J, with 12 bases between. Germline CDR1 is SGHTA and CDR2 is FQGNSA. The DNA of the CDR3 is TGTGCCAGCAGCTTAAGGACCCCCTCCGATACGCAGTATTTT. Translated, it gives CASSLRTPSDTQYF.

The sample holds many counts of this clonotype. The rearrangement joins TRBV29-1 to TRBJ2-3; no definite D call. Trimming pared 6 bases from V and 4 bases from J, leaving 17 bases between. The CDR3 spans 14 residues. Germline lookup yields CDR1 SQVTM and CDR2 ANQGSEA. CDR3 residues: CSVGDLIKADTQYF. Written as DNA, the CDR3 is TGCAGCGTGGGTGACCTCATTAAAGCAGATACGCAGTATTTT.

This clonotype was seen at least ten times. The chain has TRBV4-2 and TRBJ2-2; 8 bases are shared with TRBD1. V lost 2 bases to trimming and J lost 3 bases; unmatched junction nucleotides: 8. CDR3 length: 17 amino acids. Germline-derived CDR1 and CDR2 are LGHNA and YNFKEQ. As DNA, the CDR3 is TGTGCCAGCAGCCAACCGACAGGGGACGGCTACACCGGGGAGCTGTTTTTT. Encoded protein: CASSQPTGDGYTGELFF.

This clonotype was seen repeatedly, ten times or more. The rearrangement links TRBV7-2 to TRBJ2-2; no clear D gene. Per the germline V gene, CDR1 is SGHTA and CDR2 is FQGNSA. The CDR3 contains 14 residues. Trimming left V 2 bases short and J 3 bases short, with 7 bases between. CDR3 protein: CASSLWWDTGELFF. CDR3 nucleotides: TGTGCCAGCAGCTTATGGTGGGACACCGGGGAGCTGTTTTTT.

V and J are TRBV10-3 and TRBJ2-3, with unresolved D. Germline V CDR1 and CDR2: ENHRY, SYGVKD. The CDR3 has 11 residues. Trimming left V 6 bases short and J 4 bases short, with 5 bases between. The CDR3 reads CAISQADTQYF. The CDR3 nucleotides are TGTGCCATCAGCCAGGCAGATACGCAGTATTTT.

This clonotype has a count of ten or more. The genes are TRBV29-1 and TRBJ2-7; TRBD1 matches 7 bases. This CDR3 region has 12 residues. The trim removed 4 bases at V and 2 bases at J, leaving 2 bases unmatched. CDR1 and CDR2 (germline): SQVTM, ANQGSEA. The CDR3 nucleotides are TGCAGCGTTGGGACAGGAACCTACGAGCAGTACTTC. Amino acid sequence: CSVGTGTYEQYF.

This clonotype has ten or more counts. The rearrangement links TRBV6-2 or TRBV6-3 to TRBJ2-1; D is perhaps TRBD2 (6 bases). This CDR3 has 17 residues. Trimming cost V 3 bases and J 6 bases, with 21 bases left between them. Looked up from germline, CDR1 is MNHEY and CDR2 is SVGEGT. The CDR3 nucleotides read TGTGCCAGCAGTTATGGGACTTCCTTGGTCAAGTTCAATGAGCAGTTCTTC. Translation gives CASSYGTSLVKFNEQFF.

This clonotype was found many times. This chain uses TRBV7-2 with TRBJ1-2; TRBD1 is a possible D gene (5 bases). The CDR3 consists of 13 residues. From germline, CDR1 is SGHTA and CDR2 FQGNSA. Between the trimmed V and J ends, which lost 5 bases and 8 bases, there was a span of 15 bases. CDR3 nucleotides: TGTGCCAGCAGCCATTCCAGGGACGGCGGCTACACCTTC. It yields the protein CASSHSRDGGYTF.

Ten or more counts support this clonotype. The chain has TRBV12-3 or TRBV12-4 and TRBJ1-1; D unclear. V was pared by 7 bases and J by 1 base, with 13 bases between. The CDR3 totals 14 residues. The CDR3 DNA reads TGTGCCAGCACCACTGTAAGGACGAACACTGAAGCTTTCTTT. Its protein is CASTTVRTNTEAFF.

This clonotype has a count of ten or more. This chain connects TRBV6-5 to TRBJ2-7, with 13 bases identical to TRBD2. The CDR3 extends over 15 amino acids. Germline V lookup: CDR1 MNHEY, CDR2 SVGAGI. Trimming removed 2 bases from V and 3 bases from J; junction bases left unmatched: 1. The CDR3 spells CASSYGTSGNYEQYF. CDR3 coding DNA: TGTGCCAGCAGTTACGGGACTAGCGGGAACTACGAGCAGTACTTC.

Regarding this clonotype: A clone one base away is much larger, so this may be a read error. The missing conserved phenylalanine or tryptophan at the end of this CDR3 makes a read error likely. The chain couples TRBV7-2 to TRBJ1-4; D perhaps matches TRBD1 (6 bases). CDR1 is SGHTA, CDR2 FQGNSA, per germline. Trimming stripped 5 bases from V and 2 bases from J, with 15 bases between. CDR3 length: 16 amino acids. As DNA, the CDR3 is TGTGCCAGCAGCGCACCTAGGGGGGGCACTAATGAAAAACTGTTTCTT. It encodes CASSAPRGGTNEKLFL.

This clonotype was picked up many times. The CDR3, as DNA: TGCAGTGCTAGTATGAGACACCCTTACCAAGAGACCCAGTACTTC. Translation: CSASMRHPYQETQYF. The chain has TRBV20-1 and TRBJ2-5; D is undetermined. The V end lost 3 bases, the J end lost 0 bases, and 14 bases lay between the germline ends. Per the germline V gene, CDR1 is DFQATT and CDR2 is SNEGSKA (reference sequence). CDR3 length: 15 amino acids.

This clonotype has ten or more counts. This chain joins TRBV29-1 and TRBJ1-4; D is unclear. Between the trimmed V and J ends, which lost 4 bases and 11 bases, there was a span of 20 bases. Per the germline V gene, CDR1 is SQVTM and CDR2 is ANQGSEA. This CDR3 has 14 residues. CDR3 amino acids: CSVASGRREWKLFF. CDR3 nucleotide sequence: TGCAGCGTTGCGTCGGGAAGGAGGGAGTGGAAACTGTTTTTT.

This clonotype was detected a few times. The chain links TRBV3-1 to TRBJ1-6; 7 bases line up with TRBD1. Per germline, CDR1 LGHDT and CDR2 YNNKEL (reference sequence). The CDR3 has 14 amino acids. Trimming at V came to 1 base and at J to 11 bases, leaving 5 bases not matched to a gene. The CDR3 DNA is TGTGCCAGCAGCCAAGGCCAGGGGGGACCACCCCTCCACTTT. This codes for CASSQGQGGPPLHF.

This clonotype was counted between two and nine times. The chain carries TRBV7-3 and TRBJ2-3, with D maybe TRBD2 (6 bases). V lost 8 bases to trimming and J lost 1 base, with 19 bases between them. CDR1 is SGHTA, CDR2 FQGTGA, per germline. The CDR3 is 16 residues long. CDR3 sequence: CASSRGIGGGTDTQYF. For the CDR3, the DNA is TGTGCCAGCTCCCGGGGGATTGGCGGGGGCACAGATACGCAGTATTTT.

A few counts support this clonotype. The chain couples TRBV7-2 to TRBJ2-7; the D call may be TRBD1 or TRBD2 (6 bases each). The V and J ends lost 4 bases and 4 bases respectively, with 17 bases between them. Looked up from germline, CDR1 is SGHTA and CDR2 is FQGNSA. The CDR3 sequence is 15 residues long. The CDR3 DNA reads as TGTGCCAGCAGCTCCCTGGGGGGCCGGGGGTACGAGCAGTACTTC. Translating it yields CASSSLGGRGYEQYF.

This clonotype was seen ten or more times. This rearrangement joins TRBV4-2 to TRBJ2-7; TRBD1 might be the D (8 bases). The CDR3 has 18 amino acids. V lost 1 base and J 3 bases, leaving 22 bases between the germline ends. CDR1 is LGHNA and CDR2 is YNFKEQ in the germline V gene. The CDR3 DNA follows: TGTGCCAGCAGCCAAGGGCCCTCCGTACAGGGGGGGGGCTACGAGCAGTACTTC. Its translation: CASSQGPSVQGGGYEQYF.